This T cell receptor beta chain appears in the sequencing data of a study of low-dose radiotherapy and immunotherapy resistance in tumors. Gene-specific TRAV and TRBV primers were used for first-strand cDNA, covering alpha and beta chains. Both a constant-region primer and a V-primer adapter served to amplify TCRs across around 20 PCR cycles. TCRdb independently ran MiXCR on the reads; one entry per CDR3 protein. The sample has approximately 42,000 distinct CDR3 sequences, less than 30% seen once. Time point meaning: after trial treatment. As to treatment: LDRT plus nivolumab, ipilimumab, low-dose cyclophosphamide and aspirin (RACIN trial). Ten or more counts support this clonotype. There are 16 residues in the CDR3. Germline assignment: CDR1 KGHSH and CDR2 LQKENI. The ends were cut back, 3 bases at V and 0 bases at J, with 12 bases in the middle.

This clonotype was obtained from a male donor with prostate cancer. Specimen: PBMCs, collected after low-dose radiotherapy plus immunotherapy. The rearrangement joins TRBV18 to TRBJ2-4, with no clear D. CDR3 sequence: CASSPARAIAKNIQYF. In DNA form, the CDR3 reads TGTGCCAGCTCACCGGCCAGAGCGATAGCCAAAAACATTCAGTACTTC.